Detailed here is one TCR beta chain. How the authors handled the data: Reference gene primers were amplified, and this amplification served to estimate nucleated cell counts. Some clones are missing from TCRdb's copy, which holds only in-frame ones; the method was immunoSEQ multiplex PCR. V, J and clone size are taken as reported in that table, and D and trimming were inferred from the DNA itself. Of approximately 240,000 clones in the sample, 75% to 90% were seen once. This entry comes from a study of blood T cell repertoires in COVID-19. Study in general: Samples of COVID-19 (acute and convalescent) were obtained from the United States, Italy and Spain. Nucleic acid was either cDNA or gDNA, and it came from T cells, B-cell-depleted T cells, or PBMCs.

Germline CDR1 is SNHLY and CDR2 is FYNNEI. Trimming removed 3 bases from V and 1 base from J, with 10 bases in between. The length of the CDR3 is 15 residues. This chain uses TRBV2 with TRBJ1-5, with a weak D call TRBD1 (5 bases). Sequenced input: peripheral blood. The source is a woman in her 30s who had recovered from COVID-19. CDR3 region: CASSDGQGSNQPQHF. For the CDR3, the DNA is TGTGCCAGCAGTGACGGCCAGGGCAGCAATCAGCCCCAGCATTTT.